This T cell receptor beta chain was observed in a study of CD8+ T cells in alopecia areata. Across the study: Treated patients took oral tofacitinib at 5 to 10 mg twice daily.

Notes on the study in general: Affected lesional scalp, above all in alopecia totalis/universalis, was more clonal than normal scalp.

A word on this clone: Antigen specificity is unknown.

From PBMCs, CD4+ and CD8+ T cells were sorted. CDR1 and CDR2 (germline): ENHRY, SYGVKD. V trimming: 4 bases; J trimming: 3 bases; junction bases outside the gene matches: 10. This CDR3 region has 16 residues. Sequencing templates came from extracted RNA that was reverse transcribed into cDNA. TCRdb's copy holds only in-frame clones and misses some; the assay was immunoSEQ multiplex PCR. The sample holds hundreds of thousands of clones, under 80% seen once. This chain uses TRBV10-3 with TRBJ2-3; 7 bases agree with TRBD1. The sample here was CD4+ T cells sorted from blood, taken at week 0. This receptor was obtained from a human donor with alopecia areata. CDR3 nucleotide sequence: TGTGCCATCAGTGGACAGGGACCCCTGGGGACAGATACGCAGTATTTT. Translated, it gives CAISGQGPLGTDTQYF.